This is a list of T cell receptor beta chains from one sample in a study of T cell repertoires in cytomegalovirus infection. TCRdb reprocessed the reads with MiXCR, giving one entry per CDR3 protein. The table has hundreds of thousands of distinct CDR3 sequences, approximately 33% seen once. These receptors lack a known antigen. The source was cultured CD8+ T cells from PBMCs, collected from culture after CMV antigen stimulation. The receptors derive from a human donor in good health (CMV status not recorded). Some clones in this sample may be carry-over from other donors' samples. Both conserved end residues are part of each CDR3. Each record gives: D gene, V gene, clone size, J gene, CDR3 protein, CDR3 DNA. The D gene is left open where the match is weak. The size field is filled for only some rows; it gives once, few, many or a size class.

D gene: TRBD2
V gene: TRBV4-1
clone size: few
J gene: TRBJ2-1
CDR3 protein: CASSHFLAGGPNNEQFF
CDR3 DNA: TGCGCCAGCAGCCATTTCCTAGCGGGGGGGCCTAACAATGAGCAGTTCTTC

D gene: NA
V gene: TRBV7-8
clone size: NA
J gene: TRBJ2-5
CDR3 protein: CVSSLVGGETQYF
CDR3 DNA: TGTGTCAGCAGCTTAGTTGGCGGGGAGACCCAGTACTTC

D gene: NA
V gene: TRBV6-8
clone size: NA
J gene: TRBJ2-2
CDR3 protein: CASAFPGPETGELFF
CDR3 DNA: TGTGCCAGCGCATTCCCCGGGCCGGAAACCGGGGAGCTGTTTTTT

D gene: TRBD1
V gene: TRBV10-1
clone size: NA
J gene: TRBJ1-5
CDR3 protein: CASSDTGDPQHF
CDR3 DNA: TGCGCCAGCAGTGATACAGGGGATCCCCAGCATTTT

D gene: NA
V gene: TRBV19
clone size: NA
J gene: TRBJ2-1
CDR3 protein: CASSRPSWAGNQDEQFF
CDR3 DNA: TGTGCCAGTAGTAGACCTAGTTGGGCAGGGAATCAGGATGAGCAGTTCTTC

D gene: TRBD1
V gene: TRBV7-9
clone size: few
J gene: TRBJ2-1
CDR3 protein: CASRGQGASYNEQFF
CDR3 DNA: TGTGCCAGCAGGGGACAGGGGGCCTCCTACAATGAGCAGTTCTTC

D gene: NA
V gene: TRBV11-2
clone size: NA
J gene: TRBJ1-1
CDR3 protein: CASSSWDSSRDTEAFF
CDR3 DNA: TGTGCCAGCAGCTCATGGGACTCTTCTAGGGACACTGAAGCTTTCTTT

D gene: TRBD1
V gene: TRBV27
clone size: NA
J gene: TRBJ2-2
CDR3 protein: CASSLAGGSNTGELFF
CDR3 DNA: TGTGCCAGCAGTCTAGCAGGGGGATCGAACACCGGGGAGCTGTTTTTT

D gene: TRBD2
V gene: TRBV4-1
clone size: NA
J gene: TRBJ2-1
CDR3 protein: CASSGPGLAGRINEQFF
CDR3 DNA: TGCGCCAGCAGCGGACCGGGACTAGCGGGGCGCATAAATGAGCAGTTCTTC

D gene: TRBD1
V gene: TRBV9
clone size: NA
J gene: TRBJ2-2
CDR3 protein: CASSAGQATTGELFF
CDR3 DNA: TGTGCCAGCAGCGCAGGACAGGCTACCACCGGGGAGCTGTTTTTT

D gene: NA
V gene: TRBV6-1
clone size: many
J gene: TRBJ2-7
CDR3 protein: CASRGRGGEQYF
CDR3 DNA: TGTGCCAGCAGGGGAAGAGGGGGTGAGCAGTACTTC

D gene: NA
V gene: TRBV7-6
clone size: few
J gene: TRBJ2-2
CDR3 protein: CASSLGGGAGELFF
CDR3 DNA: TGTGCCAGCAGCTTAGGAGGAGGAGCCGGGGAGCTGTTTTTT

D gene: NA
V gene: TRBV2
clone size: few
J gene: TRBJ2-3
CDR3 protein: CASSAGGASTDTQYF
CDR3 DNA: TGTGCCAGCAGTGCAGGGGGGGCTAGCACAGATACGCAGTATTTT

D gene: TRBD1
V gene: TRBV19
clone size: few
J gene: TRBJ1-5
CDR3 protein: CASRLTPGQANQPQHF
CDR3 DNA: TGTGCCAGTAGGCTTACTCCCGGACAGGCCAATCAGCCCCAGCATTTT

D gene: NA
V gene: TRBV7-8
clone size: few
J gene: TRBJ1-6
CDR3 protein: CASSLLVADSPLHF
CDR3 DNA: TGTGCCAGCAGCTTATTAGTGGCGGATTCACCCCTCCACTTT

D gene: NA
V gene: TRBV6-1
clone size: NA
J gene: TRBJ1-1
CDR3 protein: CATFPGVGTEAFF
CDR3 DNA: TGTGCCACGTTCCCAGGGGTTGGCACTGAAGCTTTCTTT

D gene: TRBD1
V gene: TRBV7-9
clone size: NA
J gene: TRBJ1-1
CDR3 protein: CASSGDSFEAFF
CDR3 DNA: TGTGCCAGCAGCGGGGACAGCTTCGAAGCTTTCTTT

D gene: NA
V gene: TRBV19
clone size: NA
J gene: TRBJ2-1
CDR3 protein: CASSITSNNEQFF
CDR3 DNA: TGTGCCAGTAGTATTACTAGTAACAATGAGCAGTTCTTC

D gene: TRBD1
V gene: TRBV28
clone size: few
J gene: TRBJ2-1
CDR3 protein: CASSLLRTGGNEQFF
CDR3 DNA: TGTGCCAGCAGTTTACTGAGGACAGGGGGAAATGAGCAGTTCTTC

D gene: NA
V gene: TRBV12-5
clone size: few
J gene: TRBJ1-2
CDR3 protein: CASGWERTANYGYTF
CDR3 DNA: TGTGCTAGTGGTTGGGAAAGGACGGCAAACTATGGCTACACCTTC

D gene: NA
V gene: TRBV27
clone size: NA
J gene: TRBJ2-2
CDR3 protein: CASSPGLGNTGELFF
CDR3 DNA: TGTGCCAGCAGCCCCGGGCTTGGGAACACCGGGGAGCTGTTTTTT

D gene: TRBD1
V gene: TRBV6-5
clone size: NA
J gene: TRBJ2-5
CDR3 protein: CASSYSPGGRETQYF
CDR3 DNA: TGTGCCAGCAGTTACTCTCCAGGGGGACGGGAGACCCAGTACTTC

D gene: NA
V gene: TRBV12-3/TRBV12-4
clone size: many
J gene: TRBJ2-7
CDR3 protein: CASSLGPSEPSSYEQYF
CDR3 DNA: TGTGCCAGCAGTTTAGGCCCTTCGGAACCTAGCTCCTACGAGCAGTACTTC

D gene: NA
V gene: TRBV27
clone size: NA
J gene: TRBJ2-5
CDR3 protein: CASSLSLTEGGTQYF
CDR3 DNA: TGTGCCAGCAGTCTATCTCTGACAGAGGGTGGGACCCAGTACTTC

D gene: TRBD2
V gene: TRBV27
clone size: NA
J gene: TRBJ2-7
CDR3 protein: CASSALAGGREQYF
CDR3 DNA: TGTGCCAGCAGCGCACTAGCGGGGGGACGCGAGCAGTACTTC

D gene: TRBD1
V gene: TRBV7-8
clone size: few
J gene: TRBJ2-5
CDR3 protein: CASSSTGEKETQYF
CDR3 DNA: TGTGCCAGCAGCTCGACAGGGGAGAAGGAGACCCAGTACTTC

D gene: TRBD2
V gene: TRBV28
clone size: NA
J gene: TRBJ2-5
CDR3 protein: CASSLGLANQETQYF
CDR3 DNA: TGTGCCAGCAGTCTGGGACTAGCTAATCAAGAGACCCAGTACTTC

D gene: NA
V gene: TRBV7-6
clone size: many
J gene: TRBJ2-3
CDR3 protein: CASSRTPLATDTQYF
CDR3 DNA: TGTGCCAGCAGCCGAACACCTCTAGCGACAGATACGCAGTATTTT

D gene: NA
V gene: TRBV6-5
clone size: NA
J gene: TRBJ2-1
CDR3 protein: CASSYRSEQFF
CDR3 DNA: TGTGCCAGCAGTTATAGAAGTGAGCAGTTCTTC

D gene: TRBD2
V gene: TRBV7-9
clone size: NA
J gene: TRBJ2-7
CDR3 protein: CASSSTSGQQYEQYF
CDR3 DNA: TGTGCCAGCAGCTCCACTAGCGGACAACAATACGAGCAGTACTTC

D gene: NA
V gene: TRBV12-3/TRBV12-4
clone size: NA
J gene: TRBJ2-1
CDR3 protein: CASRPCNEQFF
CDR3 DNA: TGTGCCAGCAGACCCTGCAATGAGCAGTTCTTC

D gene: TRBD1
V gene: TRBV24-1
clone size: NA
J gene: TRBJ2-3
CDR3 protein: CATSASGQGPPGRTDTQYF
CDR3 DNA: TGTGCCACCAGTGCTTCTGGACAGGGGCCTCCTGGTAGGACAGATACGCAGTATTTT

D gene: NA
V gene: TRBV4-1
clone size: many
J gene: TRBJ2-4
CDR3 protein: CASSPLVTILAKNIQYF
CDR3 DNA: TGCGCCAGCAGCCCCCTTGTAACGATCCTAGCCAAAAACATTCAGTACTTC

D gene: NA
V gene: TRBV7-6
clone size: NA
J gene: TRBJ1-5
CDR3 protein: CASSLGSASNQPQHF
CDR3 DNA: TGTGCCAGCAGCTTAGGGTCCGCTAGCAATCAGCCCCAGCATTTT

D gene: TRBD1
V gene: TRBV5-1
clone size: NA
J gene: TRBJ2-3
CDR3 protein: CASSIDRVLGTDTQYF
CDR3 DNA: TGCGCCAGCAGCATTGACAGGGTACTAGGCACAGATACGCAGTATTTT

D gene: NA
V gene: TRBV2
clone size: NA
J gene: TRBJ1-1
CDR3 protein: CASSVHRPDGFF
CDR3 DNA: TGTGCCAGCAGTGTCCACAGGCCAGATGGGTTCTTT

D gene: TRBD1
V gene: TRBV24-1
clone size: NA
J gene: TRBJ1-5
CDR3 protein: CATSARDSYQPQHF
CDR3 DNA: TGTGCCACCAGTGCCCGGGACAGTTACCAGCCCCAGCATTTT

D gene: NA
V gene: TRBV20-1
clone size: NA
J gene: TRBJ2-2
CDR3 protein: CSVARGNTGELFF
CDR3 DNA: TGCAGTGTCGCGCGGGGGAACACCGGGGAGCTGTTTTTT

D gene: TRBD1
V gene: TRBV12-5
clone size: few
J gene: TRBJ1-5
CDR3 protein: CASGYNTGTDGRTGVLNQPQHF
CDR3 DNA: TGTGCTAGTGGCTATAATACCGGGACAGATGGCCGAACGGGGGTCCTCAATCAGCCCCAGCATTTT

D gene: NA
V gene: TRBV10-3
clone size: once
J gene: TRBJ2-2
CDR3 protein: CAISVIPIDNTGELFF
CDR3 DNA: TGTGCCATCAGTGTCATTCCGATCGATAACACCGGGGAGCTGTTTTTT

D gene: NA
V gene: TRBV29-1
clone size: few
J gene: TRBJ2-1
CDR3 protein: CSGEDTDNEQFF
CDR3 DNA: TGCAGCGGGGAGGACACAGACAATGAGCAGTTCTTC

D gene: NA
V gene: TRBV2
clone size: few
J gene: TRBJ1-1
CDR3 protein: CASPVSADGEAFF
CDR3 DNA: TGTGCCAGCCCGGTCTCAGCCGACGGAGAAGCTTTCTTT

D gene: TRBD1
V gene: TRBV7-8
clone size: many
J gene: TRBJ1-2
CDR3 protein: CASSLTTGGIDYGYTF
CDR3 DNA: TGTGCCAGCAGCTTAACTACAGGGGGAATAGACTATGGCTACACCTTC

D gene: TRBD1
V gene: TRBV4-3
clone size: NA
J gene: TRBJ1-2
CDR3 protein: CASSQEGQGAFYGYTF
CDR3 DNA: TGCGCCAGCAGCCAAGAGGGACAGGGGGCCTTCTATGGCTACACCTTC

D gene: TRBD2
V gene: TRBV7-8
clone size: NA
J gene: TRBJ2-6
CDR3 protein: CASSLGGGLSTLSGANVLTF
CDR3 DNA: TGTGCCAGCAGCTTAGGGGGGGGACTGTCTACTCTCTCTGGGGCCAACGTCCTGACTTTC

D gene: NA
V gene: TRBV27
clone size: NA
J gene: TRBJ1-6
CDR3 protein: CASSQMIREDSPLHF
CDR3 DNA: TGTGCCAGCAGTCAAATGATCAGGGAAGATTCACCCCTCCACTTT

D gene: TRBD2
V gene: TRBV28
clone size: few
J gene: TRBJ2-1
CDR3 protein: CASSPSTSGGPLDSYNEQFF
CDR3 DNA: TGTGCCAGCAGTCCTTCGACTAGCGGGGGCCCTTTGGACTCCTACAATGAGCAGTTCTTC

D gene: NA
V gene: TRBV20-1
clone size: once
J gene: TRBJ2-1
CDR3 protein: CSARDASGGGEQFF
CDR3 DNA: TGCAGTGCTAGAGATGCAAGCGGTGGGGGTGAGCAGTTCTTC

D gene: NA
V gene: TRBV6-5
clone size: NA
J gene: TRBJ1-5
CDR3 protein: CASSYPDNQPQHF
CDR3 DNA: TGTGCCAGCAGTTACCCAGACAATCAGCCCCAGCATTTT

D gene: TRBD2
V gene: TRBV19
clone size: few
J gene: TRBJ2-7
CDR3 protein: CASSPTSGEYEQYF
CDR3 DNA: TGTGCCAGTAGTCCGACTAGCGGGGAATACGAGCAGTACTTC

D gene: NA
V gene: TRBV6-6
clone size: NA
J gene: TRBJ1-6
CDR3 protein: CASSYSGPSYNSPLHF
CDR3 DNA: TGTGCCAGCAGTTACTCCGGGCCCTCCTATAATTCACCCCTCCACTTT

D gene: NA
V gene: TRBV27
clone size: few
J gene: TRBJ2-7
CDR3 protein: CASSLGSLYEQYF
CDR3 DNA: TGTGCCAGCAGTTTGGGCAGCCTCTACGAGCAGTACTTC

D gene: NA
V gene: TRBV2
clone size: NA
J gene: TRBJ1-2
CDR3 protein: CASDTQTANYGYTF
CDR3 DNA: TGTGCCAGCGATACCCAGACAGCGAACTATGGCTACACCTTC

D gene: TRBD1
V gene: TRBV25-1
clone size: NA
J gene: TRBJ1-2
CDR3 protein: CASSEYTGQDYTF
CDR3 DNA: TGTGCCAGCAGTGAATATACCGGACAGGACTACACCTTC